This section outlines one T cell receptor beta chain sequence together with its context. The data were obtained in a study of blood T cell repertoires in COVID-19. About the study: The United States, Italy and Spain supplied acute and convalescent COVID-19 samples. Sources were T cells, B-cell-depleted T cells, or PBMCs; the material itself was cDNA or gDNA.

Authors' processing steps: How many nucleated cells were present was estimated from reference gene primer amplification. Only in-frame clones appear in the TCRdb table, and some are missing; sequencing was by immunoSEQ multiplex PCR. The V and J calls and clone size come from that table; D and trimming were worked out from the DNA. The sample has some 250,000 clones; around nine tenths are singletons. This CDR3 has 14 residues. CDR1 and CDR2 (germline): MNHNS, SASEGT. V was clipped by 2 bases and J by 2 bases, with 10 bases between them. Patients of the Seattle cohort, enrolled during active infection, were followed longitudinally.

This receptor was taken from a woman aged 60-70 years with COVID-19, enrolled during active disease. V is TRBV6-1 and J is TRBJ2-7; D may be TRBD2 (5 bases). Sequences were obtained from peripheral blood. CDR3 nucleotide sequence: TGTGCCAGCAGTGAACCCGAGGGTCCCTACGAGCAGTACTTC. Its protein product is CASSEPEGPYEQYF.